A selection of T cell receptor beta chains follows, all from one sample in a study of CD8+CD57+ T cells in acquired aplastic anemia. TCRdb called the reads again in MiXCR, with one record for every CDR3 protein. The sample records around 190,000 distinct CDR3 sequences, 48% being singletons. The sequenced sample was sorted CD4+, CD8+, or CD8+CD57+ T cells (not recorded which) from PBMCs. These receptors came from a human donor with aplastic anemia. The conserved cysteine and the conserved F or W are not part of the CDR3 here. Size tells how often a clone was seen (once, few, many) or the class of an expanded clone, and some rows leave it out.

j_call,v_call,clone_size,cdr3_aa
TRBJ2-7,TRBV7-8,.,ASSLGIGMVYEQY
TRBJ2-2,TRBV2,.,ASTRDSEIPVGTGELF
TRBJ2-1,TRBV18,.,ASSRLGTGKAYNEQF
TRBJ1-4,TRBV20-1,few,SASRRGSRSREKLF
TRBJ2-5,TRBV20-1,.,SANRQGTETQY
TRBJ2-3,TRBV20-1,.,SARDRTGAGDTQY
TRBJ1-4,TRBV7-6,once,ASSLALGVGEKLF
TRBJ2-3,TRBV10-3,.,AISESKGLLSTDTQY
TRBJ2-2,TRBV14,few,ASSPLRGGTPGELF
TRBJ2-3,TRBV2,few,ATSQTQTVTDTQY
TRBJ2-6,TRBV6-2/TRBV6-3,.,ASRARKSLSGANVLT
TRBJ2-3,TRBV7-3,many,ASSLNVFGGTHTDTQY
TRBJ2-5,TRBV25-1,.,ASSEGQGQETQY
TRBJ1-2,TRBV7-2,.,ASSAVWGPGGYT
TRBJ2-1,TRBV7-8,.,ASSQPFNNEQF
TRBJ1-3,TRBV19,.,ASSRGGPGSTIY
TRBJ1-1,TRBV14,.,ASSQLELTGGGEKTEAF
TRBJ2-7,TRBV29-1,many,SVEGDRRYEQY
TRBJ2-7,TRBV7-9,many,ASSAGTGIYEQY
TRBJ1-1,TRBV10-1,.,ASSDSPLNTEAF
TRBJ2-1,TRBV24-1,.,ATSAAYNEQF
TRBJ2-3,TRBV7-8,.,ASSLEGGGTQY
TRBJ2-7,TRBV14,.,ASSQVRVHEQY
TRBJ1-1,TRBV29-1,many,SGGQGWYTEAF
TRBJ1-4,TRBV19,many,ASSTLNRPGTNEKLF
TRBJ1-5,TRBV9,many,ASKGKNQRWQPQH
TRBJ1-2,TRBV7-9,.,ASSLRGIYGYT
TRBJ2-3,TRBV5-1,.,ASSLGQITDTQY
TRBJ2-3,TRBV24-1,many,ATSEPPGTAGADTQY
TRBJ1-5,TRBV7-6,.,ASSSSIGGNQPQH
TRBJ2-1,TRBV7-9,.,ASGRGAYNEQF
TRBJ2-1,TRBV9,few,ASSPGLGGSYNEQF
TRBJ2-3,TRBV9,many,ASGGIGDTQY
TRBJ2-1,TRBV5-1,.,ASSLGVAGDHNEQF
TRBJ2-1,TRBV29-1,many,SVTQGANEQF
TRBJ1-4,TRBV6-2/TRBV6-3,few,ASSYSTPDRLYNEKLF
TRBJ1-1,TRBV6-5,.,ASSRNSEAEAF
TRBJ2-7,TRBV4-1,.,ASSPTSRYEQY
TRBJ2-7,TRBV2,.,ASSRMGQGNQQY
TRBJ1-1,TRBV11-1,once,ANFPLQRGTEAF
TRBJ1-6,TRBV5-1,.,ASSPWDTNSPLH
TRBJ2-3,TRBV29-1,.,SVRLAGVVDTQY
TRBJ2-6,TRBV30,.,AGAQGSGANVLT
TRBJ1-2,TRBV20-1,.,SARAPGDGYT
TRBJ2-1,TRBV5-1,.,ASSKGTSGSIDEQF